The 32 T cell receptor beta chains given below trace back to one sample, sequenced in a study of CD4+ T cells in melanoma. This table comes from immunoSEQ multiplex PCR, and its TCRdb copy is limited to in-frame clones, with some not included. The table records around 180 clones, approximately 75% of them present only once. The receptors stem from a human donor with melanoma.

This chain connects TRBV27 to TRBJ2-7, with 9 bases matching TRBD2. This CDR3 spans 16 amino acids. The germline V gene has CDR1 MNHEY and CDR2 SMNVEV (reference sequence). The trim removed 3 bases at V and 5 bases at J, leaving 11 bases unmatched. In DNA, the CDR3 is TGTGCCAGCAGTTTTTTGGTAGCGGGAGAGGTCCACGAGCAGTACTTC. Translated: CASSFLVAGEVHEQYF.

The chain recombines TRBV5-1 with TRBJ1-2, with 7 positions matching TRBD1. Germline values: CDR1 SGHRS, CDR2 YFSETQ. This CDR3 has 14 amino acids. V gave up 3 bases and J gave up 6 bases; unmatched junction bases: 8. The CDR3 region is CASSSQGPLNGYTF. The CDR3 nucleotides are TGCGCCAGCAGCTCACAGGGGCCCTTGAATGGCTACACCTTC. Filled out from reference TRBV5-1 and TRBJ1-2, the complete variable domain reads KAGVTQTPRYLIKTRGQQVTLSCSPISGHRSVSWYQQTPGQGLQFLFEYFSETQRNKGNFPGRFSGRQFSNSRSEMNVSTLELGDSALYLCASSSQGPLNGYTFGSGTRLTVV.

The chain couples TRBV21-1 to TRBJ2-2; TRBD2 is the table's D call and was not checked against the DNA. TRBV21-1 is deemed a pseudogene. The CDR3 is 14 amino acids. CDR3 amino acids: CASRLLGGTGELFF. The CDR3 DNA follows: TGTGCCAGCCGACTCCTCGGGGGTACCGGGGAGCTGTTTTTT.

The gene calls are TRBV7-2 and TRBJ2-2; the match to TRBD2 covers 7 bases. V was clipped by 5 bases and J by 4 bases; unmatched bases: 7. The CDR3 is 15 residues long. CDR1 and CDR2 from the germline V gene are SGHTA and FQGNSA. As DNA, the CDR3 is TGTGCCAGCAGCCCGGGAGGAGCGGGCACCGGGGAGCTGTTTTTT. It encodes CASSPGGAGTGELFF. Filled out from reference TRBV7-2 and TRBJ2-2, the complete variable domain reads GAGVSQSPSNKVTEKGKDVELRCDPISGHTALYWYRQSLGQGLEFLIYFQGNSAPDKSGLPSDRFSAERTGGSVSTLTIQRTQQEDSAVYLCASSPGGAGTGELFFGEGSRLTVL.

This clone has more than one count but fewer than ten. The J gene is TRBJ2-1, the V gene TRBV5-1; 11 nucleotides agree with TRBD2. CDR1 and CDR2 from the germline V gene are SGHRS and YFSETQ. Trimming at V came to 0 bases and at J to 9 bases, leaving 8 bases not matched to a gene. The CDR3 totals 16 residues. The CDR3 spells CASSLELAGVKGEQFF. For the CDR3, the DNA is TGCGCCAGCAGCTTGGAACTAGCGGGAGTTAAGGGTGAGCAGTTCTTC.

The chain links TRBV5-3 to TRBJ1-5, with TRBD1 identical over 7 bases. TRBV5-3 is given ORF status, its function remaining uncertain. CDR3 length: 13 amino acids. V shed 4 bases and J 4 bases; nucleotides not matched to a gene: 2. CDR3 region: CARSPGQNQPQHF. The CDR3 bases are TGTGCCAGAAGCCCGGGACAGAATCAGCCCCAGCATTTT.

The chain recombines TRBV7-8 with TRBJ1-2, with unresolved D. Germline CDR1 SGHVS, CDR2 FQNEAQ. V shed 4 bases and J shed 3 bases, with 9 bases lying between them. This CDR3 has 13 amino acids. DNA for the CDR3: TGTGCCAGCAGCTACACAAGGGACTATGGCTACACCTTC. Its protein product is CASSYTRDYGYTF.

V usage is TRBV21-1 and J usage is TRBJ1-1; the D call of TRBD1 is as the table states it, not checked on the DNA. TRBV21-1 is shown as a pseudogene. CDR3 length: 15 amino acids. The CDR3: CASPNRDPRDTEAFF. In DNA form, the CDR3 reads TGTGCCAGCCCTAACAGGGACCCGAGGGACACTGAAGCTTTCTTT.

V and J are TRBV7-9 and TRBJ1-5; perhaps TRBD1 as D (6 bases). Trimming shortened V by 5 bases and J by 4 bases, and 15 bases separated the two germline ends. Looked up from germline, CDR1 is SEHNR and CDR2 is FQNEAQ (reference sequence). This CDR3 is 15 amino acids long. The CDR3 bases are TGTGCCAGCAGCCAGCGGGACATCCCAAATCAGCCCCAGCATTTT. It is translated as CASSQRDIPNQPQHF.

The chain joins TRBV7-2 to TRBJ2-1, with D possibly called TRBD1 or TRBD2 (6 bases each). The germline V gene has CDR1 SGHTA and CDR2 FQGNSA. The CDR3 has 16 amino acids. Deletions cut 4 bases from V and 0 bases from J, with 13 bases between. CDR3 protein: CASSYKGGLSYNEQFF. The CDR3 region has the DNA TGTGCCAGCAGCTACAAGGGGGGACTCTCCTACAATGAGCAGTTCTTC.

CDR3 coding DNA: TGTGCCAGCAGCCCCCGGGTCTCTGGGGCCAACGTCCTGACTTTC. This sequence encodes CASSPRVSGANVLTF. The chain couples TRBV7-9 to TRBJ2-6, with unresolved D. CDR3 size: 15 residues. Trimming removed 5 bases from V and 0 bases from J, with 8 bases in between. CDR1 and CDR2 from the germline V gene are SEHNR and FQNEAQ (reference sequence).

The chain employs TRBV30 and TRBJ2-5; D gene ambiguous. This CDR3 contains 13 residues. V gave up 1 base and J gave up 1 base, with 7 bases separating them. Germline V lookup: CDR1 GTSNPN, CDR2 SVGIG (reference sequence). The CDR3 protein is CAWSGHLQETQYF. In DNA, the CDR3 is TGTGCCTGGAGTGGACACCTCCAAGAGACCCAGTACTTC. The variable domain in full, completed from reference TRBV30 and TRBJ2-5, reads SQTIHQWPATLVQPVGSPLSLECTVEGTSNPNLYWYRQAAGRGLQLLFYSVGIGQISSEVPQNLSASRPQDRQFILSSKKLLLSDSGFYLCAWSGHLQETQYFGPGTRLLVL.

The chain employs TRBV29-1 and TRBJ2-1, with TRBD2 matching over 7 bases. CDR1 and CDR2 (germline): SQVTM, ANQGSEA. Trimming cost V 7 bases and J 3 bases; bases outside gene matches: 9. The length of the CDR3 is 14 residues. In DNA form, the CDR3 reads TGCAGCGGAGATGCTAGCGGTTTCTACAATGAGCAGTTCTTC. It encodes CSGDASGFYNEQFF.

This clone is deemed hyperexpanded. The chain has TRBV9 and TRBJ1-6; D perhaps matches TRBD1 (5 bases). The CDR3 runs 16 residues. V lost 0 bases to trimming and J lost 5 bases, with 12 bases between them. Per germline, CDR1 SGDLS and CDR2 YYNGEE. The CDR3 DNA sequence: TGTGCCAGCAGCGTAGATTCGACAGCAAATAATTCACCCCTCCACTTT. As protein: CASSVDSTANNSPLHF.

The chain is built from TRBV5-1 and TRBJ1-2, with D unresolved. The V gene's germline CDR1 is SGHRS and CDR2 YFSETQ. This CDR3 contains 12 residues. V lost 4 bases and J lost 1, with 5 bases in between. CDR3 amino acids: CASSVDNYGYTF. The CDR3 nucleotides read TGCGCCAGCAGCGTTGATAACTATGGCTACACCTTC.

The chain is built from TRBV30 and TRBJ1-2; D unresolved. This CDR3 region has 15 residues. Between the trimmed V and J ends, which lost 4 bases and 3 bases, there was a span of 18 bases. The germline V gene encodes CDR1 GTSNPN and CDR2 SVGIG (reference sequence). DNA for the CDR3: TGTGCCTGGAAGGGTCCGGGAGGACCGGACTATGGCTACACCTTC. Translation: CAWKGPGGPDYGYTF.

As to this clone: This may stem from a read error, because a much larger clone lies one nucleotide away. Here the CDR3 DNA reads TGTGCCTGGAGTCCTAACACCCGAGCTAACTATGGCCACACCTTC. Its protein product is CAWSPNTRANYGHTF. The V and J genes are TRBV30 and TRBJ1-2, with D unclear. This CDR3 is 15 amino acids long. CDR1 is GTSNPN and CDR2 is SVGIG in the germline V gene (reference sequence).

By share, this clone counts as hyperexpanded. This chain uses TRBV4-1 with TRBJ2-7; 7 nucleotides align to TRBD1. The CDR3 sequence is 15 residues long. With 0 bases clipped from V and 4 bases from J, the junction kept 6 bases outside the gene matches. Germline values: CDR1 MGHRA, CDR2 YSYEKL. For the CDR3, the DNA is TGCGCCAGCAGCCAAGATCACAGGGGCTTGTACGAGCAGTACTTC. Amino acid sequence: CASSQDHRGLYEQYF.

J is TRBJ2-1 and V is TRBV4-3, with 8 positions matching TRBD2. J was trimmed by 7 bases and V by 1 base; bases with no gene match: 6. Germline loops: CDR1 LGHNA, CDR2 YSLEER. The CDR3 spans 15 residues. The CDR3 is CASSQALGGGNEQFF. CDR3 coding DNA: TGCGCCAGCAGCCAAGCCCTTGGCGGGGGGAATGAGCAGTTCTTC.

The chain joins TRBV5-4 to TRBJ2-5; TRBD1 might be the D (6 bases). V dropped 4 bases and J dropped 5 bases, with 18 bases sitting between them. The CDR3 runs to 15 residues. CDR1 is SGHNT and CDR2 is YYREEE in the germline V gene (reference sequence). CDR3 in DNA: TGTGCCAGCAGCACCCAAATTGGGGGCGGGGAGACCCAGTACTTC. Its protein product is CASSTQIGGGETQYF.

The chain carries TRBV18 and TRBJ2-1; weak D call: TRBD1 (6 bases). The CDR3 consists of 12 residues. Deletions cut 6 bases from V and 10 bases from J, with 13 bases between. The V gene's germline CDR1 is KGHSH and CDR2 LQKENI. CDR3 coding DNA: TGTGCCAGCTCGCCCAGACAGGACGAGCAGTTCTTC. Protein: CASSPRQDEQFF.

This sequence joins TRBV7-2 and TRBJ2-3; 9 bases are a match to TRBD2. Germline V CDR1 and CDR2: SGHTA, FQGNSA. V was pared by 1 base and J by 4 bases, with 3 bases of the junction left unmatched. The CDR3 covers 15 residues. CDR3 sequence reads: CASSLGGGAADTQYF. The CDR3 coding sequence is TGTGCCAGCAGCTTAGGCGGGGGGGCCGCAGATACGCAGTATTTT.

The V call is TRBV12-5, the J call TRBJ1-2; the D is unclear. Germline values: CDR1 LGHNT, CDR2 FRNRAP. V was shortened by 2 bases and J by 5 bases, with 6 bases between the two germline ends. The CDR3 length is 12 residues. In DNA form, the CDR3 reads TGTGCTAGTGGTTTGAACCAGTATGGCTACACCTTC. Its translation: CASGLNQYGYTF.

This chain links TRBV10-3 with TRBJ1-5, with a tentative D call TRBD1 (5 bases). This CDR3 contains 14 residues. V gave up 10 bases and J gave up 2 bases, with 15 bases separating them. In germline, CDR1 is ENHRY, CDR2 SYGVKD. CDR3 sequence: CASGLGGGNQPQHF. CDR3 nucleotide sequence: TGTGCCAGCGGATTAGGAGGGGGCAATCAGCCCCAGCATTTT.

The rearrangement links TRBV6-1 to TRBJ1-3, with a tentative D call TRBD1 (6 bases). This CDR3 region has 15 residues. CDR1 MNHNS and CDR2 SASEGT come from the germline V gene. Trimming removed 0 bases from V and 4 bases from J, with 10 bases in between. The CDR3 nucleotides read TGTGCCAGCAGTGAAGCACGGACAGTCGGAAACACCATATATTTT. Protein product: CASSEARTVGNTIYF.

This rearrangement joins TRBV21-1 to TRBJ2-4. TRBV21-1 is termed a pseudogene. This CDR3 spans 15 amino acids. CDR3 sequence reads: CASPGTAGAKNIQYF. In nucleotides, the CDR3 is TGTGCCAGCCCGGGGACGGCCGGGGCCAAAAACATTCAGTACTTC.

The chain couples TRBV11-3 to TRBJ2-5; 9 positions agree with TRBD2. The CDR3 extends over 15 amino acids. With V trimmed by 2 bases and J by 4 bases, 5 bases remained unmatched. CDR1 is SGHNT and CDR2 is YENEEA in the germline V gene. CDR3 nucleotide sequence: TGTGCCAGCAGCTTAAACGTACTAGCGGGAGAGACCCAGTACTTC. Its translation: CASSLNVLAGETQYF.

The rearrangement links TRBV7-2 to TRBJ1-6, with 7 bases matching TRBD1. After removal of 3 bases from V and 10 bases from J, the junction contained 6 bases not matched to a gene. The germline gives CDR1 SGHTA, CDR2 FQGNSA. The CDR3 spans 14 residues. Here the CDR3 DNA reads TGTGCCAGCAGCTTGACAGGGATGGAATCACCCCTCCACTTT. This codes for CASSLTGMESPLHF. Based on the CDR3 plus reference TRBV7-2 and TRBJ1-6, the full variable domain is GAGVSQSPSNKVTEKGKDVELRCDPISGHTALYWYRQSLGQGLEFLIYFQGNSAPDKSGLPSDRFSAERTGGSVSTLTIQRTQQEDSAVYLCASSLTGMESPLHFGNGTRLTVT.

V and J are TRBV4-1 and TRBJ2-5, with 16 bases fitting TRBD2. Germline CDR1 and CDR2: MGHRA and YSYEKL. Germline trimming cut 1 base from V and 7 bases from J; bases unmatched to any gene: 9. The CDR3 loop spans 18 amino acids. The CDR3 bases are TGCGCCAGCAGCCAAGCGGTTCCGGGACTAGCGGGAGGGGTGACCCAGTACTTC. Amino acid sequence: CASSQAVPGLAGGVTQYF.

Written as DNA, the CDR3 is TGTGCCAGTAGTTTCAGGGACGAAAAACTGTTTTTT. Its translation is CASSFRDEKLFF. The rearrangement uses TRBV19 and TRBJ1-4, with D perhaps TRBD1 (5 bases). Per germline, CDR1 LNHDA and CDR2 SQIVND (reference sequence). The CDR3 is 12 residues long. Trimming shortened V by 5 bases and J by 8 bases, and 9 bases separated the two germline ends.

The chain carries TRBV7-6 and TRBJ2-7; weak D call: TRBD2 (7 bases). The CDR3 is made up of 15 amino acids. Germline CDR1 reads SGHVS; CDR2 reads FNYEAQ. The germline V and J ends were trimmed by 6 bases and 2 bases, with 17 bases remaining between them. The chain's CDR3 is CASSEGGTIAYEQYF. CDR3 sequence (DNA): TGTGCCAGCAGTGAGGGGGGGACTATAGCCTACGAGCAGTACTTC.

This clone appeared once. The chain is built from TRBV6-6 and TRBJ2-3; no clear D. Trimming took 4 bases from V and 2 from J, leaving 10 bases between them. This CDR3 has 14 residues. Looked up from germline, CDR1 is MNHNY and CDR2 is SVGAGI (reference sequence). CDR3: CASSSGVLTDTQYF. CDR3 bases: TGTGCCAGCAGTTCTGGGGTTCTCACAGATACGCAGTATTTT.